One and the same sample provided the 2 T cell receptor beta chains below, sequenced in a study of beta chain features in type 1 diabetes. All of the isolated RNA was reverse transcribed, so expressed TCRB transcripts were sequenced. Profiled with immunoSEQ multiplex PCR; TCRdb holds only in-frame clones, not every one. The sample shows roughly 310,000 clones, more than 9.5% of them seen only once. Sequencing was performed on naive CD4+ T cells from blood. These receptors came from a woman in her 30s in good health.

The table lists this clone with a few counts. This chain links TRBV6-5 with TRBJ1-2; 8 bases fit TRBD1. The J segment lost 7 bases and the V segment lost 5 bases, leaving 9 bases of the junction unmatched. CDR1 and CDR2 from the germline V gene are MNHEY and SVGAGI. CDR3 size: 14 residues. The CDR3 nucleotides read TGTGCCAGCAGTGAACGACAGGGGTATGGTGGCTACACCTTC. Translated: CASSERQGYGGYTF.

This clone has a handful of counts. Here the CDR3 DNA reads TGTGCCAGCAGCTTAGGCACAGGGGCGTCCTACGAGCAGTACTTC. This translates into CASSLGTGASYEQYF. This chain joins TRBV13 and TRBJ2-7; 7 nucleotides agree with TRBD1. The CDR3 runs 15 residues. CDR1 and CDR2 from the germline V gene are PRHDT and FYEKMQ (reference sequence). The trim removed 0 bases at V and 1 base at J, leaving 3 bases unmatched. Full variable domain (remainder filled in from reference TRBV13 and TRBJ2-7): AAGVIQSPRHLIKEKRETATLKCYPIPRHDTVYWYQQGPGQDPQFLISFYEKMQSDKGSIPDRFSAQQFSDYHSELNMSSLELGDSALYFCASSLGTGASYEQYFGPGTRLTVT.